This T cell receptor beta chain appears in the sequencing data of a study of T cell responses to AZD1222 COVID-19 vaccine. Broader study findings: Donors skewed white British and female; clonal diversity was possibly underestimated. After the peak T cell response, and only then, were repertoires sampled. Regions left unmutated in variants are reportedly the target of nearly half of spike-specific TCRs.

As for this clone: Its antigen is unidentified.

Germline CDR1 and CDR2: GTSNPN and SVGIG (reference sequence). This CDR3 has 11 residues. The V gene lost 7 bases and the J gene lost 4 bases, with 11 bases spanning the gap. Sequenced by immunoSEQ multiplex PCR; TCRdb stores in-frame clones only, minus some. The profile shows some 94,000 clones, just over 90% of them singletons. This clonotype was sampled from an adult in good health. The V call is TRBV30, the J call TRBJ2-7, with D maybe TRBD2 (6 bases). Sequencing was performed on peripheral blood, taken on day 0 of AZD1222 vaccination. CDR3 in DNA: TGTGCCTTCCGGGACTCTTACGAGCAGTACTTC. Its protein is CAFRDSYEQYF.